One and the same sample provided the 12 T cell receptor beta chains below, sequenced in a study of blood T cell repertoires in COVID-19. Sequenced by immunoSEQ multiplex PCR; TCRdb stores in-frame clones only, minus some. The profile shows more than 80,000 clones, around 86% of them singletons. Sequenced: peripheral blood. These receptors originate from a man aged 35-49 years with acute or convalescent COVID-19.

The genes are TRBV19 and TRBJ2-5, with D possibly TRBD2 on 5 matching bases. Between the trimmed V and J ends, which lost 4 bases and 11 bases, there was a span of 17 bases. In germline, CDR1 is LNHDA, CDR2 SQIVND (reference sequence). The CDR3 totals 13 residues. The CDR3 spells CASSTRERPDQYF. The DNA of the CDR3 is TGTGCCAGTAGTACCCGGGAACGACCAGATCAGTACTTC.

V gene TRBV19 combines with J gene TRBJ2-2; TRBD2 matches 11 bases. Germline V gene data show CDR1 as LNHDA and CDR2 as SQIVND (reference sequence). The CDR3 runs to 16 residues. After removal of 5 bases from V and 6 bases from J, the junction contained 8 bases not matched to a gene. As DNA, the CDR3 is TGTGCCAGTAGTCCGGTGACTAGCGGGAAGGCCGGGGAGCTGTTTTTT. Encoded protein: CASSPVTSGKAGELFF. The full variable domain, completed using reference TRBV19 and TRBJ2-2, is DGGITQSPKYLFRKEGQNVTLSCEQNLNHDAMYWYRQDPGQGLRLIYYSQIVNDFQKGDIAEGYSVSREKKESFPLTVTSAQKNPTAFYLCASSPVTSGKAGELFFGEGSRLTVL.

The V call is TRBV3-1 (or the pseudogene TRBV3-2), the J call TRBJ2-6; maybe TRBD1 (5 bases). V was pared by 4 bases and J by 0 bases, with 7 bases between. The CDR3 has 15 residues. Germline loops: CDR1 LGHDT, CDR2 YNNKEL (reference sequence). This CDR3 is CASSRRGSGANVLTF. For the CDR3, the DNA is TGTGCCAGCAGCCGTAGGGGCTCTGGGGCCAACGTCCTGACTTTC.

This chain connects TRBV10-3 to TRBJ1-1; possible D gene TRBD1, 5 bases. Germline CDR1 ENHRY, CDR2 SYGVKD. V was shortened by 8 bases and J by 4 bases, with 14 bases between the two germline ends. The CDR3 runs 13 residues. The CDR3, as DNA: TGTGCCATCGGTAAGACAGCTGGCACTGAAGCTTTCTTT. Its protein is CAIGKTAGTEAFF.

The chain employs TRBV15 and TRBJ1-5; D possibly corresponds to TRBD1 (6 bases). V was shortened by 0 bases and J by 4 bases, with 13 bases between the two germline ends. The germline CDR1 and CDR2 sequences are LNHNV and YYDKDF (reference sequence). The CDR3 consists of 16 residues. DNA for the CDR3: TGTGCCACCAGCAGAGATCTGACAGGTCGTAATCAGCCCCAGCATTTT. This codes for CATSRDLTGRNQPQHF.

The chain links TRBV19 to TRBJ1-5; D uncertain. Germline loops: CDR1 LNHDA, CDR2 SQIVND (reference sequence). CDR3 length: 15 residues. Trimming pared 1 base from V and 5 bases from J, leaving 12 bases between. CDR3 loop: CASSIVSVGYQPQHF. DNA for the CDR3: TGTGCCAGTAGTATAGTCAGCGTCGGCTATCAGCCCCAGCATTTT.

Only a few counts were recorded for this clone. This rearrangement joins TRBV6-5 to TRBJ2-7; 7 nucleotides agree with TRBD1. The length of the CDR3 is 13 residues. Germline CDR1 and CDR2: MNHEY and SVGAGI. With 11 bases clipped from V and 2 bases from J, the junction kept 9 bases outside the gene matches. The CDR3 DNA reads as TGTGCCCTTCGTATCCAGGGGGCCTACGAGCAGTACTTC. It yields the protein CALRIQGAYEQYF.

The CDR3 sequence: CASSIDSAPSYNEQFF. Written as DNA, the CDR3 is TGTGCCAGTAGTATAGACAGCGCCCCATCCTACAATGAGCAGTTCTTC. The gene calls are TRBV19 and TRBJ2-1; D is uncertain. The V end lost 0 bases, the J end lost 1 base, and 10 bases lay between the germline ends. The CDR3 has 16 residues. In germline, CDR1 is LNHDA, CDR2 SQIVND (reference sequence).

This clone was detected only once. The genes are TRBV6-6 and TRBJ1-2; no reliable D call. The germline V gene encodes CDR1 MNHNY and CDR2 SVGAGI (reference sequence). The CDR3 has 11 amino acids. V lost 6 bases and J lost 7, with 9 bases in between. The CDR3 spells CASRAGGGYTF. CDR3 in DNA: TGTGCCAGCAGAGCCGGAGGTGGCTACACCTTC.

The chain's CDR3 is CASSELAVPETQYF. In DNA, the CDR3 is TGTGCCAGCAGTGAACTTGCGGTGCCAGAGACCCAGTACTTC. The genes are TRBV6-1 and TRBJ2-5; D is undetermined. Trimming stripped 2 bases from V and 4 bases from J, with 11 bases between. This CDR3 spans 14 amino acids. Germline lookup yields CDR1 MNHNS and CDR2 SASEGT.

The chain has TRBV6-5 and TRBJ2-7; TRBD1 aligns across 8 bases. The CDR3 extends over 13 amino acids. Germline assignment: CDR1 MNHEY and CDR2 SVGAGI. The ends lost 6 bases at V and 1 base at J; junction bases unmatched: 2. The CDR3 DNA reads as TGTGCCAGCAGCCAGGGGGCTTCCTACGAGCAGTACTTC. This translates into CASSQGASYEQYF.

This chain connects TRBV30 to TRBJ1-2; D ambiguous. Germline V gene data show CDR1 as GTSNPN and CDR2 as SVGIG (reference sequence). The V gene lost 8 bases and the J gene lost 0 bases, with 16 bases spanning the gap. This CDR3 has 14 amino acids. The DNA of the CDR3 is TGTGCCGCCAGTGTAACAGCAGCTAACTATGGCTACACCTTC. Protein sequence: CAASVTAANYGYTF.